This T cell receptor (beta chain) appears in the sequencing data of a study of cytomegalovirus exposure and HLA in healthy donors. Findings and caveats of the study: HLA-A and HLA-B allele assignments for most subjects were reportedly predicted accurately using TCR beta sequences. Several of the most significant clusters appeared linked to common viral pathogens, based on a later analysis. As a later analysis revealed, the rate of TCR association differed by HLA locus, with DRB1 most and HLA-C fewest.

The CDR3 sequence is 13 residues long. Germline CDR1 reads MRHNA; CDR2 reads SNTAGT. Losses at the gene ends were 11 bases for V and 4 bases for J; bases not matched to a gene: 10. About this clone itself: The antigen is unknown.

It was with 60 Vbeta and 13 Jbeta primers that the PCR ran. Using immunoSEQ multiplex PCR, the repertoire was profiled, and TCRdb retains in-frame clones only, with some absent. The table has hundreds of thousands of clones, around 80% seen once. The V gene is TRBV6-4, the J gene TRBJ2-5; 7 nucleotides align to TRBD2. The sample taken for sequencing was PBMCs. The clonotype originates from a woman aged 60-75 years in good health and CMV-seropositive. The CDR3 DNA is TGTGCCTTCCCCGGCGCTAGCGGAGAGACCCAGTACTTC. This codes for CAFPGASGETQYF.